These T cell receptor beta chains were read from a single sample in a study of post-analysis software for immune sequencing data. TCRdb fed the PCR reads into MiXCR, producing one record per CDR3 protein. The table has about 380,000 distinct CDR3 sequences, approximately 33% seen once. Specimen: blood. The receptors here all came from a girl under 18 with multiple sclerosis. Both conserved end residues are part of each CDR3. A D gene is named only where the DNA matches it firmly. Only part of the rows carry a size: once, few, many, or a class if the clone is expanded.

j_call,clone_size,d_call,v_call,cdr3_aa,cdr3_nt
TRBJ2-4,few,TRBD1,TRBV15,CATSVGTGSPLAKNIQYF,TGTGCCACCAGCGTGGGGACAGGGTCACCACTAGCCAAAAACATTCAGTACTTC
TRBJ1-2,-,-,TRBV3-1,CASSQALAGVGGYTF,TGTGCCAGCAGCCAAGCCCTAGCAGGAGTGGGCGGCTACACCTTC
TRBJ2-1,few,TRBD1,TRBV7-3,CASSPNPPRQGAYNEQFF,TGTGCCAGCAGCCCAAACCCCCCTCGACAGGGGGCCTACAATGAGCAGTTCTTC
TRBJ2-5,-,TRBD1,TRBV9,CASSVDPGGQETQYF,TGTGCCAGCAGCGTAGACCCAGGGGGTCAAGAGACCCAGTACTTC
TRBJ1-2,-,-,TRBV6-6,CASRAEGYGYTF,TGTGCCAGCAGAGCCGAGGGCTATGGCTACACCTTC
TRBJ2-1,-,TRBD2,TRBV27,CASSLAGEPRNEQFF,TGTGCCAGCAGTTTAGCGGGGGAGCCGCGTAATGAGCAGTTCTTC
TRBJ2-7,-,-,TRBV5-1,CASSLRSGFYEQYF,TGCGCCAGCAGCTTGAGATCGGGTTTTTACGAGCAGTACTTC
TRBJ1-1,-,-,TRBV24-1,CATSDLRAFF,TGTGCCACCAGTGATTTGAGGGCTTTCTTT
TRBJ1-2,-,-,TRBV7-9,CASSLGSEGITNYGYTF,TGTGCCAGCAGCTTAGGCTCAGAGGGGATTACTAACTATGGCTACACCTTC
TRBJ1-2,-,TRBD1,TRBV5-1,CASRGTERNGYTF,TGCGCCAGCAGAGGGACAGAGAGGAATGGCTACACCTTC
TRBJ2-1,few,-,TRBV12-3/TRBV12-4,CASNGWGTFNNEQFF,TGTGCCAGCAACGGGTGGGGAACTTTCAACAATGAGCAGTTCTTC
TRBJ2-1,-,TRBD2,TRBV3-1,CASSQSGGPRNEQFF,TGTGCCAGCAGCCAGAGCGGGGGGCCCCGGAATGAGCAGTTCTTC
TRBJ2-7,-,-,TRBV9,CASSEGTGRSYEQYF,TGTGCCAGCAGCGAGGGAACAGGTCGGTCCTACGAGCAGTACTTC
TRBJ2-3,once,-,TRBV27,CASSFKRRPTDTQYF,TGTGCCAGCAGTTTCAAGCGACGGCCCACAGATACGCAGTATTTT
TRBJ2-1,-,TRBD1,TRBV20-1,CSARDPGQGSYEQFF,TGCAGTGCTAGAGACCCGGGACAGGGTTCCTACGAGCAGTTCTTC
TRBJ1-1,many,-,TRBV7-9,CASSLAGDTEAFF,TGTGCCAGCAGCTTAGCCGGGGACACTGAAGCTTTCTTT
TRBJ2-3,few,-,TRBV6-2/TRBV6-3,CASSRIFSDTQYF,TGTGCCAGCAGCCGGATTTTCTCAGATACGCAGTATTTT
TRBJ2-7,-,-,TRBV6-5,CASSYSSRGRYEQYF,TGTGCCAGCAGTTACTCGAGCAGGGGCCGCTACGAGCAGTACTTC
TRBJ2-3,-,TRBD1,TRBV20-1,CSARGGGPDTQYF,TGCAGTGCTAGAGGAGGGGGCCCAGATACGCAGTATTTT
TRBJ1-5,-,-,TRBV10-3,CAISEGGRGQPQHF,TGTGCCATCAGTGAGGGGGGAAGGGGTCAGCCCCAGCATTTT
TRBJ2-5,few,-,TRBV5-1,CASSWRQAATETQYF,TGCGCCAGCAGCTGGAGACAGGCAGCGACAGAGACCCAGTACTTC
TRBJ2-2,-,-,TRBV5-1,CASSLAVTSNTGELFF,TGCGCCAGCAGCTTGGCTGTTACGTCGAACACCGGGGAGCTGTTTTTT
TRBJ2-1,many,-,TRBV7-2,CASSPEGNTMRMGQFF,TGTGCCAGCAGCCCAGAGGGGAATACAATGCGAATGGGGCAGTTCTTC
TRBJ2-3,-,-,TRBV7-8,CASSSAPGAGRTDTQYF,TGTGCCAGCAGCTCAGCTCCCGGGGCAGGGAGGACAGATACGCAGTATTTT
TRBJ2-5,-,TRBD2,TRBV7-9,CASSQTLAGARETQYF,TGTGCCAGCAGCCAGACGCTAGCGGGGGCCCGGGAGACCCAGTACTTC
TRBJ1-6,-,-,TRBV7-2,CASSLFSYNSPLHF,TGTGCCAGCAGCTTATTCTCCTATAATTCACCCCTCCACTTT
TRBJ2-1,-,-,TRBV28,CASSPHSSSYNEQFF,TGTGCCAGCAGCCCCCATTCGAGCTCCTACAATGAGCAGTTCTTC
TRBJ2-7,-,TRBD1,TRBV5-1,CASSPDRGRHEQYF,TGCGCCAGCAGCCCGGACAGGGGTAGGCACGAGCAGTACTTC
TRBJ1-2,-,TRBD1,TRBV9,CASSEDRDRLYGYTF,TGTGCCAGCAGCGAGGACAGGGACCGTCTATATGGCTACACCTTC
TRBJ2-1,-,-,TRBV18,CASSSQESSYNEQFF,TGTGCCAGCTCGTCCCAGGAGAGCTCCTACAATGAGCAGTTCTTC
TRBJ2-7,-,-,TRBV7-6,CASTFCGQGGVGWDYEQYF,TGTGCCAGCACCTTCTGTGGACAGGGAGGGGTAGGTTGGGATTACGAGCAGTACTTC
TRBJ2-7,few,TRBD1,TRBV7-2,CASSLGTGDIAEQYF,TGTGCCAGCAGCTTAGGAACAGGGGACATTGCCGAGCAGTACTTC
TRBJ2-6,-,-,TRBV11-2,CASSFGGGANVLTF,TGTGCCAGCAGCTTCGGGGGTGGGGCCAACGTCCTGACTTTC
TRBJ1-2,-,-,TRBV20-1,CSARDAVANYGYTF,TGCAGTGCTAGAGACGCAGTAGCTAACTATGGCTACACCTTC
TRBJ2-1,few,-,TRBV24-1,CATSDSRDASYNEQFF,TGTGCCACCAGTGATTCGCGGGACGCCTCATACAATGAGCAGTTCTTC
TRBJ1-1,once,-,TRBV28,CASSLTPAAVREAFF,TGTGCCAGCAGTTTGACCCCAGCGGCAGTACGTGAAGCTTTCTTT
TRBJ1-2,-,-,TRBV5-6,CASSLGPGQPGGYTF,TGTGCCAGCAGCTTGGGGCCGGGGCAACCTGGTGGCTACACCTTC
TRBJ2-7,-,TRBD1,TRBV6-2/TRBV6-3,CASRDSSSYEQYF,TGTGCCAGCCGGGACAGCAGCTCCTACGAGCAGTACTTC
TRBJ2-5,few,TRBD1,TRBV24-1,CATSDGTDPQETQYF,TGTGCCACCAGTGATGGGACAGACCCCCAAGAGACCCAGTACTTC
TRBJ2-2,few,-,TRBV29-1,CSVRWGSNTGERFF,TGCAGCGTTAGATGGGGCTCGAACACCGGGGAGCGGTTTTTT
TRBJ1-1,-,-,TRBV7-2,CASSQRRGSRTEAFF,TGTGCCAGCAGCCAGAGACGGGGGAGCAGGACTGAAGCTTTCTTT